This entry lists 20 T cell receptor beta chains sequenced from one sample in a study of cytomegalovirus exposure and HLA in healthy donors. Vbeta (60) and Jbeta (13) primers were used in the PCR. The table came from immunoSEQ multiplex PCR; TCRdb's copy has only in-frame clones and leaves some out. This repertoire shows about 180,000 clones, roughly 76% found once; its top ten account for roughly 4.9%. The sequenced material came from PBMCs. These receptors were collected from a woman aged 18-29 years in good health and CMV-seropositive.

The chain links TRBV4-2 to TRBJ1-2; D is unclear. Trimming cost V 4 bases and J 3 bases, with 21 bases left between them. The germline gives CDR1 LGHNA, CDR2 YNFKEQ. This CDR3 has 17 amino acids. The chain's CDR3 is CASSRIRVTPPYYGYTF. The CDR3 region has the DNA TGTGCCAGCAGCCGGATCCGGGTCACCCCCCCCTACTATGGCTACACCTTC.

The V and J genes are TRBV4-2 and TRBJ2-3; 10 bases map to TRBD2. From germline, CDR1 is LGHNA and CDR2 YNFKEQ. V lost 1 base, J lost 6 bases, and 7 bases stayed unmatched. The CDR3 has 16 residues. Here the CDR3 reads CASSQGASGGDDTQYF. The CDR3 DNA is TGTGCCAGCAGCCAAGGGGCCAGCGGGGGGGATGATACGCAGTATTTT.

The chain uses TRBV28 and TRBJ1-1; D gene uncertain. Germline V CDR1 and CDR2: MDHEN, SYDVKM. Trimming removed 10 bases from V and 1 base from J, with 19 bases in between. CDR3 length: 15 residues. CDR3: CATKPFGSGNTEAFF. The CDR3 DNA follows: TGTGCCACCAAACCGTTCGGGTCGGGGAACACTGAAGCTTTCTTT.

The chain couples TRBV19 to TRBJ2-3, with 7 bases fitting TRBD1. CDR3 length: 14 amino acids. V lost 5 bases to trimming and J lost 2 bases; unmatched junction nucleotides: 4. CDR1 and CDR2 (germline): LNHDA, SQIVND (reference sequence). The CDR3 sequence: CASSGTVVTDTQYF. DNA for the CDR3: TGTGCCAGTAGTGGGACAGTTGTCACAGATACGCAGTATTTT.

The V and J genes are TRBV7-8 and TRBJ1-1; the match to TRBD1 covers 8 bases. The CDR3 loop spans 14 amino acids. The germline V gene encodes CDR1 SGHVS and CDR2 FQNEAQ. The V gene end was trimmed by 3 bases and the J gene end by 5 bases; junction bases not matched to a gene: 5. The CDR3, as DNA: TGTGCCAGCAGCTTCGGACAGGGAAAAACTGAAGCTTTCTTT. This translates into CASSFGQGKTEAFF.

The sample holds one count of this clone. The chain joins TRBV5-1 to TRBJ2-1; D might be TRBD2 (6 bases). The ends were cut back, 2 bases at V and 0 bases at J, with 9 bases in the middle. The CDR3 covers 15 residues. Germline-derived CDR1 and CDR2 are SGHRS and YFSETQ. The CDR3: CASSFTSSSYNEQFF. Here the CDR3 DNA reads TGCGCCAGCAGCTTTACTAGCAGCTCCTACAATGAGCAGTTCTTC.

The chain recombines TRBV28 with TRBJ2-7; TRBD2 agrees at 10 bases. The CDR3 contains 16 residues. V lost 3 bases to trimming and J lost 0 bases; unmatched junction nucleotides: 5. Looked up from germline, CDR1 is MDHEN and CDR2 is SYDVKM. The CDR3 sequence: CASSFRSGGGSYEQYF. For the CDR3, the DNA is TGTGCCAGCAGTTTTAGGAGCGGGGGGGGCTCCTACGAGCAGTACTTC.

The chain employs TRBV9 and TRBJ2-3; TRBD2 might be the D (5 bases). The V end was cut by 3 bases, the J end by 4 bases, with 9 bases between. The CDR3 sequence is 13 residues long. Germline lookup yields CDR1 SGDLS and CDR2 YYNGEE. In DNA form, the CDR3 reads TGTGCCAGCAGCGGATGGACTTCAGATACGCAGTATTTT. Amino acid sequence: CASSGWTSDTQYF.

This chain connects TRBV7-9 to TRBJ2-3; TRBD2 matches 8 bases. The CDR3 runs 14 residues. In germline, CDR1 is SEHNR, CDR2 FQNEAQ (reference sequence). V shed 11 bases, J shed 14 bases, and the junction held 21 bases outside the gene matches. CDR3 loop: CAFRRGSGGSGTYF. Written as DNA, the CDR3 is TGTGCCTTCAGGAGGGGGAGCGGGGGATCGGGGACGTATTTT.

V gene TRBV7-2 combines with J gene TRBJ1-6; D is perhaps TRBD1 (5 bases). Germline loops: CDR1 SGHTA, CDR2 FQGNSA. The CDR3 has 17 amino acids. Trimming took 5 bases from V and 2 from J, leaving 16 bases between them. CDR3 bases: TGTGCCAGCAGCCAGTCGGTGCGGGGCACCTATAATTCACCCCTCCACTTT. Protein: CASSQSVRGTYNSPLHF.

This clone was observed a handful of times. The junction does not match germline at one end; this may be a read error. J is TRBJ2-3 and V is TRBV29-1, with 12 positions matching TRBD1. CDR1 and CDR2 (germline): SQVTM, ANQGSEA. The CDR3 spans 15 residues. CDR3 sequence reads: CGVSGTGGFTDTQYF. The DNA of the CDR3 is TGCGGCGTTTCCGGGACAGGGGGCTTCACAGATACGCAGTATTTT.

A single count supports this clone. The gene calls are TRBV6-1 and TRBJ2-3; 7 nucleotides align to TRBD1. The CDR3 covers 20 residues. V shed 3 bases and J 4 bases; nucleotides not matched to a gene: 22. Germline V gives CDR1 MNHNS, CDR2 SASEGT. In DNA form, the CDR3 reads TGTGCCAGCAGTGACCCGAACATTAGACAGGGCAGGGCGGACCCAGATACGCAGTATTTT. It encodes CASSDPNIRQGRADPDTQYF.

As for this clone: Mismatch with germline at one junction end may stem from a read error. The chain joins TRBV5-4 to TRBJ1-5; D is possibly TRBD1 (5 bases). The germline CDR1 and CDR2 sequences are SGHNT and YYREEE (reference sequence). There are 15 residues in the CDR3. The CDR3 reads CASNLEGGQGQPQHF. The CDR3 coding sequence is TGTGCCAGCAACTTGGAAGGAGGGCAGGGACAGCCCCAGCATTTT.

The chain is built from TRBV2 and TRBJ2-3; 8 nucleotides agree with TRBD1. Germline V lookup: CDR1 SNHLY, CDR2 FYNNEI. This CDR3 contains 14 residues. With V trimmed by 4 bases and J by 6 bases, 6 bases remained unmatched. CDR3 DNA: TGTGCCAGCAGTGGTTGGACAGGGTTGGATACGCAGTATTTT. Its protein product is CASSGWTGLDTQYF.

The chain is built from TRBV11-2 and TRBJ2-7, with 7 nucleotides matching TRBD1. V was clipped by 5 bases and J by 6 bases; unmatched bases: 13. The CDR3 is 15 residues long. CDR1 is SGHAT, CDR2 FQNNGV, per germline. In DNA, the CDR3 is TGTGCCAGCAGCATCCGTGGGACAGAGTACGCCGAGCAGTACTTC. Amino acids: CASSIRGTEYAEQYF.

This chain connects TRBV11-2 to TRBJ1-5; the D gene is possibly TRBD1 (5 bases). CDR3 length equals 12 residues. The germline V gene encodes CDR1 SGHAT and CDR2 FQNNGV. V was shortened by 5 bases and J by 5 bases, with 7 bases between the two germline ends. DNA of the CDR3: TGTGCCAGCAGCGCAGGGTATCAGCCCCAGCATTTT. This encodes CASSAGYQPQHF.

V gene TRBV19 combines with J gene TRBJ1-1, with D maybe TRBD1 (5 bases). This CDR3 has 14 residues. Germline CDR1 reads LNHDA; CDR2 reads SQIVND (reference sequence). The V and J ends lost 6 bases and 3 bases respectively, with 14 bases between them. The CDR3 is CASSEDAGDTEAFF. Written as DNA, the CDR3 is TGTGCCAGTAGCGAAGATGCGGGGGACACTGAAGCTTTCTTT.

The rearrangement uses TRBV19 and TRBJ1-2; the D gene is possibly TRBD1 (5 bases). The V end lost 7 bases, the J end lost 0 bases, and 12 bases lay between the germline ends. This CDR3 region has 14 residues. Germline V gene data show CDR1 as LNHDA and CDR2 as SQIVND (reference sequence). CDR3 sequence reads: CASNNQGSNYGYTF. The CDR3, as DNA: TGTGCCAGTAATAACCAGGGCTCTAACTATGGCTACACCTTC. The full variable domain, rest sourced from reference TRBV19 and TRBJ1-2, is DGGITQSPKYLFRKEGQNVTLSCEQNLNHDAMYWYRQDPGQGLRLIYYSQIVNDFQKGDIAEGYSVSREKKESFPLTVTSAQKNPTAFYLCASNNQGSNYGYTFGSGTRLTVV.

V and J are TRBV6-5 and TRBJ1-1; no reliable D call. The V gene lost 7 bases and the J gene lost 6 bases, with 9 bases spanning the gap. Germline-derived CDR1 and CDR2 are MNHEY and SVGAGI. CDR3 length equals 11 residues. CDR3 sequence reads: CASIPHPEAFF. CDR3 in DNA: TGTGCCAGCATCCCACACCCTGAAGCTTTCTTT.

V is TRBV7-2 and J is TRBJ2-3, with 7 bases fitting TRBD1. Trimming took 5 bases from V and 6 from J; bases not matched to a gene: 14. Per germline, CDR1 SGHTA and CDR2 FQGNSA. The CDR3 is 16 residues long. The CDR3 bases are TGTGCCAGCAGCCCTGGACAGGATCGGATGATTGATACGCAGTATTTT. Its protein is CASSPGQDRMIDTQYF.